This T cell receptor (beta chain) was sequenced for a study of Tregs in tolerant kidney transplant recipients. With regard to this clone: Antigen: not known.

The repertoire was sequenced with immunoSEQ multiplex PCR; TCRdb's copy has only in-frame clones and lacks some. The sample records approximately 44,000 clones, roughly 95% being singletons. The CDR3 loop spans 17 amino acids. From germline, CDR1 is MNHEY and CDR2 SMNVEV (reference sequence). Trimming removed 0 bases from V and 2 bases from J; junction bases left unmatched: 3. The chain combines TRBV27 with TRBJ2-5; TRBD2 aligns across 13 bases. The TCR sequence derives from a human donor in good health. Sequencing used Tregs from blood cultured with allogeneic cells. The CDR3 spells CASSLSRGLAGQETQYF. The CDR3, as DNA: TGTGCCAGCAGTTTATCGCGGGGACTAGCGGGACAAGAGACCCAGTACTTC.